The 10 T cell receptor beta chains given below trace back to one sample, sequenced in a study of blood T cell repertoires in COVID-19. Profiling relied on immunoSEQ multiplex PCR, and the TCRdb table lists in-frame clones only, not all of them. The top ten hold about 1% of the sample, which has some 120,000 clones, 80% to 90% seen once. Material: peripheral blood. Every receptor here comes from a woman aged 45 to 65 with active or convalescent COVID-19.

This chain links TRBV28 with TRBJ2-7, with D possibly matching TRBD2 (5 bases). Deletions cut 7 bases from V and 4 bases from J, with 14 bases between. CDR1 and CDR2 (germline): MDHEN, SYDVKM. The CDR3 extends over 13 amino acids. CDR3 residues: CASTLRSGYEQYF. The DNA of the CDR3 is TGTGCCAGCACTCTCAGATCGGGGTACGAGCAGTACTTC.

The rearrangement links TRBV28 to TRBJ1-2; D unclear. V lost 3 bases to trimming and J lost 0 bases, with 14 bases between them. Germline values: CDR1 MDHEN, CDR2 SYDVKM. CDR3 length: 16 residues. CDR3 protein: CASSFASGPPNYGYTF. CDR3 DNA: TGTGCCAGCAGTTTTGCGTCAGGTCCTCCTAACTATGGCTACACCTTC.

The chain links TRBV7-3 to TRBJ2-1; 10 nucleotides match TRBD2. Germline CDR1 and CDR2: SGHTA and FQGTGA. The CDR3 sequence is 14 residues long. The junction had 5 bases not matched to a gene; V was cut back by 6 bases and J by 6 bases. CDR3 sequence: CASSTRTSGNEQFF. The CDR3 nucleotides read TGTGCCAGCAGTACGAGGACTAGCGGCAATGAGCAGTTCTTC.

V gene TRBV21-1 combines with J gene TRBJ1-5; the listed D gene, TRBD1, was not tested against the DNA. TRBV21-1 is a pseudogene. This CDR3 region has 18 residues. This CDR3 is CASSKLGDIKEPNQPQHF. CDR3 in DNA: TGTGCCAGCAGCAAACTGGGGGACATCAAGGAACCCAATCAGCCCCAGCATTTT.

The V call is TRBV7-3, the J call TRBJ1-1; D might be TRBD1 (5 bases). Germline assignment: CDR1 SGHTA and CDR2 FQGTGA. Trimming left V 4 bases short and J 0 bases short, with 9 bases between. The CDR3 has 14 amino acids. CDR3 amino acids: CASSSTGLNTEAFF. The CDR3 DNA sequence: TGTGCCAGCAGCTCTACAGGATTGAACACTGAAGCTTTCTTT.

The gene calls are TRBV30 and TRBJ1-2; D perhaps matches TRBD1 (5 bases). From germline, CDR1 is GTSNPN and CDR2 SVGIG (reference sequence). This CDR3 region has 14 residues. V shed 6 bases and J shed 3 bases, with 17 bases lying between them. The chain's CDR3 is CACPPPQGHYGYTF. The CDR3 DNA follows: TGTGCCTGTCCCCCACCTCAGGGCCACTATGGCTACACCTTC.

This chain uses TRBV28 with TRBJ2-7; 9 bases are shared with TRBD2. The CDR3 sequence is 14 residues long. Per the germline V gene, CDR1 is MDHEN and CDR2 is SYDVKM. V shed 5 bases, J shed 0 bases, and the junction held 2 bases outside the gene matches. The CDR3 here is CASSEAGGSYEQYF. In DNA, the CDR3 is TGTGCCAGCAGTGAAGCGGGAGGCTCCTACGAGCAGTACTTC.

The V and J genes are TRBV30 and TRBJ1-2; TRBD1 aligns across 7 bases. V shed 5 bases and J 4 bases; nucleotides not matched to a gene: 7. CDR1 is GTSNPN and CDR2 is SVGIG in the germline V gene (reference sequence). The CDR3 is 13 residues long. The CDR3, as DNA: TGTGCCTGGCGGGACAGTCGTCCCTATGGCTACACCTTC. Translated, it gives CAWRDSRPYGYTF.

The chain carries TRBV6-2 or TRBV6-3 and TRBJ2-7; a possible D gene is TRBD1 (6 bases). Germline V gives CDR1 MNHEY, CDR2 SVGEGT. V gave up 2 bases and J gave up 2 bases, with 10 bases separating them. CDR3 length equals 14 residues. The CDR3 DNA is TGTGCCAGCAGTTACCCTCGGACAGCCTACGAGCAGTACTTC. This sequence encodes CASSYPRTAYEQYF.

The CDR3 reads CARRRDSEVGTQYF. DNA for the CDR3: TGTGCCAGAAGGAGGGACTCGGAAGTGGGTACGCAGTATTTT. The chain employs TRBV7-5 and TRBJ2-3; the table's D call, TRBD2, has no DNA check behind it. TRBV7-5 is marked as a pseudogene. The CDR3 has 14 residues.